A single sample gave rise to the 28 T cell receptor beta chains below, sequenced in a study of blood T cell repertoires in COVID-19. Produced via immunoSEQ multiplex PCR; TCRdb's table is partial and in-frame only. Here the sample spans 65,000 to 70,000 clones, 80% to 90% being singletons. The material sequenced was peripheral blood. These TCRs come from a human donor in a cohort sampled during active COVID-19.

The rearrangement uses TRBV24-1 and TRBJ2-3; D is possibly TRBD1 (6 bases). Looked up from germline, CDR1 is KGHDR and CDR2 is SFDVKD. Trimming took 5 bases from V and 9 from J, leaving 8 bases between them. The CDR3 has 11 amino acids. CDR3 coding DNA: TGTGCCACCAGTGCCGACAGGACGCAGTATTTT. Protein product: CATSADRTQYF.

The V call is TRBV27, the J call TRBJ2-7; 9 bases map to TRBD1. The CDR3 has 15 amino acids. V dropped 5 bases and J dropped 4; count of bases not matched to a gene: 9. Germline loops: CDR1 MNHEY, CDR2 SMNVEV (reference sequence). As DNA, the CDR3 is TGTGCCAGCAGTACGTATACAGGGGGCGGGTACGAGCAGTACTTC. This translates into CASSTYTGGGYEQYF.

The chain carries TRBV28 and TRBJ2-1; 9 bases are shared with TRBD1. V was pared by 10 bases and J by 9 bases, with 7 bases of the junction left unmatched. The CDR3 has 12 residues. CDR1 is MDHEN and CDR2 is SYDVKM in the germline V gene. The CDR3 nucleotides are TGTGCCACGGGACAGGGCTATAGTGAGCAGTTCTTC. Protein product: CATGQGYSEQFF.

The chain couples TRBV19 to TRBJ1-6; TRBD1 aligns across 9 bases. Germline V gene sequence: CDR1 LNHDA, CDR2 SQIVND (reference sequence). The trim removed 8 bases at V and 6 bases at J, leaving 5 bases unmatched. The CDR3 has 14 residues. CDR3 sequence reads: CASRMGQGNSPLHF. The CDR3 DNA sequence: TGTGCCAGTCGAATGGGACAGGGTAATTCACCCCTCCACTTT.

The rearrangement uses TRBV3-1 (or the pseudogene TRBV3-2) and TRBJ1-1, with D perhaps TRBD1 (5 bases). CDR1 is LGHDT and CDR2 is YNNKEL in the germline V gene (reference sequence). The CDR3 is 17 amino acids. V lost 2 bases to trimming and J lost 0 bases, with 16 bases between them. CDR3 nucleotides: TGTGCCAGCAGCCAAAAACTTGGGGACTTAATGAACACTGAAGCTTTCTTT. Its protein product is CASSQKLGDLMNTEAFF.

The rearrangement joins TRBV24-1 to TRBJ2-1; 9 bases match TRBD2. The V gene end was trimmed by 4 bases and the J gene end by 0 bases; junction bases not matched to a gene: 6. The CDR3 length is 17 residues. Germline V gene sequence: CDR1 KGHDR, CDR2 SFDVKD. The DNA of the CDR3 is TGTGCCACCAGTGAAACGGGACTAGCCGTCTCCTACAATGAGCAGTTCTTC. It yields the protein CATSETGLAVSYNEQFF.

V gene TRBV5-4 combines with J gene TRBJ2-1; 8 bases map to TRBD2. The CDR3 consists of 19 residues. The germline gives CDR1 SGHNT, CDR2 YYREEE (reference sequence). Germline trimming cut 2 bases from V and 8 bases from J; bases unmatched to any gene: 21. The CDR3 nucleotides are TGTGCCAGCAGCTTAGGTGGCAGGACGGGGGCGGGAGGACTTCATGAGCAGTTCTTC. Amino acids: CASSLGGRTGAGGLHEQFF.

CDR3 sequence reads: CASSHLAGGTNEQFF. The CDR3 nucleotides read TGTGCCAGCAGCCACCTAGCGGGAGGTACGAATGAGCAGTTCTTC. The chain carries TRBV6-5 and TRBJ2-1, with 11 nucleotides matching TRBD2. The V segment lost 6 bases and the J segment 7 bases; nucleotides outside the gene matches: 8. The CDR3 length is 15 residues. The germline V gene encodes CDR1 MNHEY and CDR2 SVGAGI.

CDR3 nucleotides: TGTGCCAGCAGCTCCCGGGGAAACACCATATATTTT. Translating it yields CASSSRGNTIYF. The J gene is TRBJ1-3, the V gene TRBV7-2; no clear D gene. The V end lost 4 bases, the J end lost 4 bases, and 5 bases lay between the germline ends. Germline V gives CDR1 SGHTA, CDR2 FQGNSA. The CDR3 covers 12 residues.

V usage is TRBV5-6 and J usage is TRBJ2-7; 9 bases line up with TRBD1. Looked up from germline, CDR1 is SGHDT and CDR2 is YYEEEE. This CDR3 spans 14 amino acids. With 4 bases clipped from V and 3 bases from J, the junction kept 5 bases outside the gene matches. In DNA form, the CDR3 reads TGTGCCAGCAGCATCGGGACAGGGTACTACGAGCAGTACTTC. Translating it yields CASSIGTGYYEQYF.

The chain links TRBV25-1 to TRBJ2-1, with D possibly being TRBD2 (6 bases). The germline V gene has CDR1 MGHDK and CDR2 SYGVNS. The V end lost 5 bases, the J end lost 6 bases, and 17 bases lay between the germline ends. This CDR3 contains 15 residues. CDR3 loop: CASSSASGVPNEQFF. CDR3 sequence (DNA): TGTGCCAGCAGTTCCGCCTCGGGAGTCCCCAATGAGCAGTTCTTC.

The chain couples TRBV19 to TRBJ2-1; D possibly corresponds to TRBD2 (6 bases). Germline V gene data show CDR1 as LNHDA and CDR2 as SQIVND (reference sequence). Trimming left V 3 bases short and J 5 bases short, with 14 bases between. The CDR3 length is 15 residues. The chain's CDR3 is CASSMWSGSNNEQFF. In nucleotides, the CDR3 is TGTGCCAGTAGTATGTGGAGCGGGTCCAACAATGAGCAGTTCTTC.

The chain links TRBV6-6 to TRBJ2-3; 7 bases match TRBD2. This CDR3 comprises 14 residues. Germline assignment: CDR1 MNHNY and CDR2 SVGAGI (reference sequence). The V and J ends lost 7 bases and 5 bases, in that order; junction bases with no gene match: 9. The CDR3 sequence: CASTWGGVGDTQYF. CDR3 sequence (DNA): TGTGCCAGCACGTGGGGAGGGGTGGGAGATACGCAGTATTTT.

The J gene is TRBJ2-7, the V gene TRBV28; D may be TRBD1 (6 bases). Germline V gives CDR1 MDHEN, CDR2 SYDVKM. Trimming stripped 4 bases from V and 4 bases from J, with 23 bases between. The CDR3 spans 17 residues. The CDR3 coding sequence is TGTGCCAGCAGTTCCTCCCAGCCCTACGTTCAGGGGTACGAGCAGTACTTC. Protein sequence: CASSSSQPYVQGYEQYF.

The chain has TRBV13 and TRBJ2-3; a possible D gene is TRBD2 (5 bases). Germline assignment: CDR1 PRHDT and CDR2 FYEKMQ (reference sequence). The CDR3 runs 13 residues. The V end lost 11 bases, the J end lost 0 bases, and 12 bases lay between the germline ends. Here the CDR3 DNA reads TGTGCCTCCGCTAGGACTAGCACAGATACGCAGTATTTT. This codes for CASARTSTDTQYF.

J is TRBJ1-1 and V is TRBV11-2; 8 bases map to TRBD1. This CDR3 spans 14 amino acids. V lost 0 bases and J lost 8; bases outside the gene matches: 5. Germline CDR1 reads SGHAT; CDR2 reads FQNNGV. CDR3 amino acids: CASSLEGTGFEAFF. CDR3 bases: TGTGCCAGCAGCTTAGAAGGGACAGGCTTCGAAGCTTTCTTT.

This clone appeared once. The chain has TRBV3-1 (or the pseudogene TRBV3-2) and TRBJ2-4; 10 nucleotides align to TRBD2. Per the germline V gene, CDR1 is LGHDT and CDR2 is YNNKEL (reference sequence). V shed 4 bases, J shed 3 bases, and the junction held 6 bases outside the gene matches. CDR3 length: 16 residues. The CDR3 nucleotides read TGTGCCAGCAGCCCCTCGACTAGCGGGTACAAAAACATTCAGTACTTC. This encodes CASSPSTSGYKNIQYF.

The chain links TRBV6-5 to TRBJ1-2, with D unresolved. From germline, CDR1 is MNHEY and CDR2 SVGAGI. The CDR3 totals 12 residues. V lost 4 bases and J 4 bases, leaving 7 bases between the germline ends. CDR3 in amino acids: CASSSGSYGYTF. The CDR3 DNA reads TGTGCCAGCAGTTCGGGGAGCTATGGCTACACCTTC.

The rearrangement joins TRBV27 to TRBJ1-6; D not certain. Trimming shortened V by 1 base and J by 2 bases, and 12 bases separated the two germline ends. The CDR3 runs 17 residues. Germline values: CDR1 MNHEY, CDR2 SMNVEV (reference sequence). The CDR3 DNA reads TGTGCCAGCAGTTTATACCCTGAGGCAGCCTATAATTCACCCCTCCACTTT. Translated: CASSLYPEAAYNSPLHF.

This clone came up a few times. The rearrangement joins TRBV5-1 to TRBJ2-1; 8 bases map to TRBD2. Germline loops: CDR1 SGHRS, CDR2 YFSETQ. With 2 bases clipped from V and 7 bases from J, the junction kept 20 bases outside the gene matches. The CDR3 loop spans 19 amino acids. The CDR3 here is CASSLTLAGGVLEGNEQFF. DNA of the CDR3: TGCGCCAGCAGCTTAACGCTAGCGGGCGGGGTACTGGAGGGGAATGAGCAGTTCTTC. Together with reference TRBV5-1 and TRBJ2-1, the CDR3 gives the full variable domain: KAGVTQTPRYLIKTRGQQVTLSCSPISGHRSVSWYQQTPGQGLQFLFEYFSETQRNKGNFPGRFSGRQFSNSRSEMNVSTLELGDSALYLCASSLTLAGGVLEGNEQFFGPGTRLTVL.

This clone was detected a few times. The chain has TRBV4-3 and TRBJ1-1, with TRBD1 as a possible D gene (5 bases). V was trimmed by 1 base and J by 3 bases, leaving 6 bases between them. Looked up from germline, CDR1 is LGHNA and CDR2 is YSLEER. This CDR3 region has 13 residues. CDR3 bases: TGCGCCAGCAGCCAAGCAGGGTACACTGAAGCTTTCTTT. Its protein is CASSQAGYTEAFF.

The CDR3 DNA is TGTGCCAGCAGTCGCGGGAGTTGGTACCAAGAGACCCAGTACTTC. It specifies CASSRGSWYQETQYF. The chain recombines TRBV14 with TRBJ2-5; 7 bases are shared with TRBD2. From germline, CDR1 is SGHDN and CDR2 FVKESK. Trimming at V came to 6 bases and at J to 0 bases, leaving 7 bases not matched to a gene. There are 15 residues in the CDR3.

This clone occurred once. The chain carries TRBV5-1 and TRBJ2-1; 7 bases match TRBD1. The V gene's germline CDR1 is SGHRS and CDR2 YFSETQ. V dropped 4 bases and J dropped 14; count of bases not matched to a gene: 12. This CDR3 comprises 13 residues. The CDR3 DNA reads TGCGCCAGCAGCGTAAATCCCAAGACAGGGAAGTTCTTC. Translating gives CASSVNPKTGKFF.

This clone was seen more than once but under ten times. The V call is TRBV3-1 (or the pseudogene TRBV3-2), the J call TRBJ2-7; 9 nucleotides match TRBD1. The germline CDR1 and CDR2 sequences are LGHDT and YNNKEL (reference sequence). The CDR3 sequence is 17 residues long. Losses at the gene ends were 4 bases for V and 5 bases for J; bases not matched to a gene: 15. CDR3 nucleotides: TGTGCCAGCAGCCTCACGTCCCCGGGACAGGGCTACAACGAGCAGTACTTC. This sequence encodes CASSLTSPGQGYNEQYF.

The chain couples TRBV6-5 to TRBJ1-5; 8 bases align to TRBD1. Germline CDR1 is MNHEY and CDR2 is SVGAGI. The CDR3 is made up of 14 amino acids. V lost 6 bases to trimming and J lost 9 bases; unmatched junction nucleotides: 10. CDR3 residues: CASSDRGGISPQHF. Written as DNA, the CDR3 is TGTGCCAGCAGCGACAGGGGAGGCATATCGCCCCAGCATTTT.

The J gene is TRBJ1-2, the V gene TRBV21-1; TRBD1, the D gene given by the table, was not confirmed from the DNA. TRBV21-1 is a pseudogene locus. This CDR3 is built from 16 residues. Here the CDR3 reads CASSKGLTPFNYGYTF. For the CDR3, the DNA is TGTGCCAGCAGCAAAGGGCTCACCCCTTTCAACTATGGCTACACCTTC.

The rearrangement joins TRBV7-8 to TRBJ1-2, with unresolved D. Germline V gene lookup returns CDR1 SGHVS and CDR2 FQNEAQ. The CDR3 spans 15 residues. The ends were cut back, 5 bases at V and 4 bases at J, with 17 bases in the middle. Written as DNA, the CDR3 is TGTGCCAGCAGCCTGACCGGTGGGCAGATCTATGGCTACACCTTC. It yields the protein CASSLTGGQIYGYTF.

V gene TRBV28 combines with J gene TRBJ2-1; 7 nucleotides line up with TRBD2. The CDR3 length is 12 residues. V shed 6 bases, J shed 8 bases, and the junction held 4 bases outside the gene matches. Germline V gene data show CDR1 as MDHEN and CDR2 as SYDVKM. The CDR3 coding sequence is TGTGCCAGCAGAGCGGGGAGCCATGAGCAGTTCTTC. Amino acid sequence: CASRAGSHEQFF. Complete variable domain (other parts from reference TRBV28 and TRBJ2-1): DVKVTQSSRYLVKRTGEKVFLECVQDMDHENMFWYRQDPGLGLRLIYFSYDVKMKEKGDIPEGYSVSREKKERFSLILESASTNQTSMYLCASRAGSHEQFFGPGTRLTVL.